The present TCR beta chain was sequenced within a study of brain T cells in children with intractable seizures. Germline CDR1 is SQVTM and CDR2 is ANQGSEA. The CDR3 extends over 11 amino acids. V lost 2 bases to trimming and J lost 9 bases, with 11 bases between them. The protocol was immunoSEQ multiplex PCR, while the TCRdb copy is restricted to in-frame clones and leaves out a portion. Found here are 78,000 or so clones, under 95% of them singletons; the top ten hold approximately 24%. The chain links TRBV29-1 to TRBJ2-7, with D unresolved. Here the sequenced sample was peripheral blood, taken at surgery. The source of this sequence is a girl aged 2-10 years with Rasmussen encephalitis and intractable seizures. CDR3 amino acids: CSVEPPVGQYF. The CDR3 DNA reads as TGCAGCGTTGAACCCCCCGTAGGGCAGTACTTC.